These T cell receptor beta chains were read from a single sample in a study of T-cell memory formation after mild COVID-19. TCRdb re-called the 5' RACE reads with MiXCR, one entry per CDR3 protein. The sample carries 120,000 to 150,000 distinct CDR3 sequences, 5.5% to 7% recorded once. The sequencing sample was made of PBMCs or a T cell subset sorted from them (not recorded which). These TCRs come from an adult woman who had mild COVID-19 (a few samples of this study predate the infection). Cell type and time point are not known. Both conserved end residues are part of each CDR3. The order of the fields is D gene, V gene, clone size, J gene, CDR3 protein, CDR3 DNA. A D gene is named only where the DNA matches it firmly. Only some rows state a clone size, as once, few, many or a class for expanded clones.

-	TRBV6-6	many	TRBJ2-7	CASSYGGDRSYEQYF	TGTGCCAGCAGTTACGGGGGTGACAGATCCTACGAGCAGTACTTC
TRBD1	TRBV5-1	many	TRBJ1-6	CASSRDSNSPLHF	TGCGCCAGCAGCCGGGACAGTAATTCACCCCTCCACTTT
-	TRBV7-9	-	TRBJ2-3	CASYRVGASSDTQYF	TGTGCCAGCTACCGTGTGGGGGCAAGCTCAGATACGCAGTATTTT
-	TRBV5-1	many	TRBJ1-2	CASSSRGPTTVWGYTF	TGCGCCAGCAGCTCCAGGGGACCCACCACGGTTTGGGGCTACACCTTC
TRBD2	TRBV11-2	many	TRBJ2-1	CASSSGLATYNEQFF	TGTGCCAGCAGCTCCGGACTAGCGACATACAATGAGCAGTTCTTC
TRBD2	TRBV5-1	-	TRBJ2-5	CASQGLAGETQYF	TGCGCCAGCCAGGGGCTAGCGGGGGAGACCCAGTACTTC
-	TRBV30	many	TRBJ1-4	CAWVPPARGGEKLFF	TGTGCCTGGGTCCCCCCGGCACGTGGGGGTGAAAAACTGTTTTTT
-	TRBV20-1	many	TRBJ1-1	CSALDGMNTEAFF	TGCAGTGCTTTAGACGGCATGAACACTGAAGCTTTCTTT
TRBD1	TRBV10-3	few	TRBJ1-4	CAISARDREKLFF	TGTGCCATCAGTGCCCGGGACAGGGAAAAACTGTTTTTT
TRBD2	TRBV20-1	-	TRBJ2-1	CSAWTSYEQFF	TGCAGTGCTTGGACTAGCTATGAGCAGTTCTTC
-	TRBV6-2/TRBV6-3	-	TRBJ2-1	CASSSTSTLYEQFF	TGTGCCAGCAGTTCTACTAGCACCCTGTATGAGCAGTTCTTC
-	TRBV29-1	many	TRBJ2-3	CSVETRSLGGFTDTQYF	TGCAGCGTTGAAACCCGCTCCCTAGGGGGGTTCACAGATACGCAGTATTTT
-	TRBV16	many	TRBJ2-1	CASSQTGSSYNEQFF	TGTGCCAGCAGCCAAACAGGGAGCTCCTACAATGAGCAGTTCTTC
-	TRBV23-1	-	TRBJ2-4	CASIERGRGAKNIQYF	TGCGCCAGCATTGAAAGAGGAAGGGGAGCCAAAAACATTCAGTACTTC
-	TRBV5-1	-	TRBJ1-6	CASSLGDSPLHF	TGCGCCAGCAGCTTGGGGGATTCACCCCTCCACTTT
-	TRBV4-3	many	TRBJ1-2	CASSQDVGTHGYTF	TGCGCCAGCAGCCAAGATGTGGGGACCCATGGCTACACCTTC
-	TRBV29-1	many	TRBJ1-1	CSAETYPSFMNTEAFF	TGCAGCGCCGAGACCTATCCAAGCTTCATGAACACTGAAGCTTTCTTT
TRBD1	TRBV7-7	few	TRBJ2-2	CASSLADRGIGELFF	TGTGCCAGCAGCTTAGCAGACAGGGGGATCGGGGAGCTGTTTTTT
TRBD2	TRBV5-1	-	TRBJ2-5	CASSPRTSAQETQYF	TGCGCCAGCAGCCCGAGGACTAGCGCGCAAGAGACCCAGTACTTC
-	TRBV10-3	-	TRBJ1-5	CAIRDSSNQPQHF	TGTGCCATCAGGGACAGCTCCAATCAGCCCCAGCATTTT
-	TRBV30	few	TRBJ2-7	CAWSVNRVYEQYF	TGTGCCTGGAGTGTTAATCGAGTCTACGAGCAGTACTTC
-	TRBV12-3/TRBV12-4	-	TRBJ1-1	CASTSSTEAFF	TGTGCCAGCACCTCGAGTACTGAAGCTTTCTTT
-	TRBV30	few	TRBJ2-7	CAWSTLETYEQYF	TGTGCCTGGAGCACACTAGAGACCTACGAGCAGTACTTC
-	TRBV24-1	-	TRBJ2-3	CATSDYLGPSTDTQYF	TGTGCCACCAGTGATTATCTGGGGCCGAGCACAGATACGCAGTATTTT
-	TRBV7-8	-	TRBJ1-3	CASSLGGKHSGNTIYF	TGTGCCAGCAGCTTAGGAGGCAAACACTCTGGAAACACCATATATTTT
-	TRBV11-2	many	TRBJ1-1	CASAPGAVNTEAFF	TGTGCCAGCGCGCCGGGCGCGGTGAACACTGAAGCTTTCTTT
-	TRBV7-2	many	TRBJ1-3	CASSLSPNTIYF	TGTGCCAGCAGCTTATCGCCAAACACCATATATTTT
-	TRBV5-1	few	TRBJ2-3	CASMDGLSTDTQYF	TGCGCCAGCATGGATGGCCTGAGCACAGATACGCAGTATTTT
-	TRBV7-7	many	TRBJ2-5	CASSLGRQLQETQYF	TGTGCTAGCAGCTTAGGGCGCCAGCTCCAAGAGACCCAGTACTTC
-	TRBV12-3/TRBV12-4	many	TRBJ2-7	CASSLGYDEQYF	TGTGCCAGCAGTTTGGGTTATGACGAGCAGTACTTC
-	TRBV10-3	few	TRBJ1-3	CAISEHSGNTIYF	TGTGCCATCAGTGAGCACTCTGGAAACACCATATATTTT
TRBD2	TRBV4-3	-	TRBJ2-3	CASSQGASGRADTQYF	TGCGCCAGCAGCCAAGGGGCTAGCGGTAGGGCAGATACGCAGTATTTT
TRBD1	TRBV12-3/TRBV12-4	many	TRBJ1-3	CASRILRGGYSGNTIYF	TGTGCCAGCCGAATCTTGAGAGGGGGCTACTCTGGAAACACCATATATTTT
-	TRBV4-1	few	TRBJ2-3	CASSHPGTDTQYF	TGCGCCAGCAGCCACCCAGGCACAGATACGCAGTATTTT
-	TRBV3-1	many	TRBJ2-7	CASSQERPYEQYF	TGTGCCAGCAGCCAAGAGAGGCCCTACGAGCAGTACTTC
-	TRBV20-1	few	TRBJ1-5	CSARMAGLNSNQPQHF	TGCAGTGCTAGAATGGCAGGCTTAAATAGCAATCAGCCCCAGCATTTT
TRBD1	TRBV12-3/TRBV12-4	-	TRBJ1-5	CASSSPWTGYQPQHF	TGTGCCAGCAGTTCCCCCTGGACAGGCTACCAGCCCCAGCATTTT
TRBD2	TRBV4-3	-	TRBJ2-1	CASSRGLAINEQFF	TGCGCCAGCAGCCGAGGACTAGCGATCAATGAGCAGTTCTTC
-	TRBV20-1	-	TRBJ2-7	CSANPPQGGPYEQYF	TGCAGTGCTAACCCCCCCCAGGGAGGACCCTACGAGCAGTACTTC
TRBD2	TRBV7-7	many	TRBJ2-7	CASSLGLGYEQYF	TGTGCTAGCAGCTTAGGACTAGGCTACGAGCAGTACTTC
TRBD1	TRBV5-4	many	TRBJ2-7	CASSSGGLYEQYF	TGTGCCAGCAGCTCAGGGGGATTATACGAGCAGTACTTC
-	TRBV14	many	TRBJ2-7	CASSRDRFGEQYF	TGTGCCAGCAGCCGTGACAGGTTTGGGGAGCAGTACTTC
TRBD2	TRBV9	many	TRBJ2-3	CASSVSTSGGMGTDTQYF	TGTGCCAGCAGCGTAAGCACTAGCGGGGGAATGGGGACAGATACGCAGTATTTT
TRBD2	TRBV4-2	few	TRBJ2-1	CASSQDALVGLAAGLSSYNEQFF	TGTGCCAGCAGCCAAGATGCGCTAGTGGGACTAGCGGCGGGACTAAGCTCCTACAATGAGCAGTTCTTC
-	TRBV11-3	few	TRBJ2-2	CASSLTFVGELFF	TGTGCCAGCAGCTTGACCTTCGTCGGGGAGCTGTTTTTT
-	TRBV12-3/TRBV12-4	many	TRBJ2-2	CASSLGAVGELFF	TGTGCCAGCAGTTTAGGTGCGGTGGGGGAGCTGTTTTTT
-	TRBV5-6	many	TRBJ1-1	CASSFLRLLNTEAFF	TGTGCCAGCAGCTTTTTGCGACTCCTGAACACTGAAGCTTTCTTT
-	TRBV12-3/TRBV12-4	few	TRBJ2-2	CASSLTRTNTGELFF	TGTGCCAGCAGTTTAACTAGGACGAACACCGGGGAGCTGTTTTTT
-	TRBV28	-	TRBJ1-2	CASSLVGGYTF	TGTGCCAGCAGTTTGGTGGGAGGCTACACCTTC
TRBD1	TRBV10-3	few	TRBJ1-2	CAISILDRGEDGYTF	TGTGCCATCAGTATTCTAGACAGGGGAGAGGATGGCTACACCTTC
TRBD1	TRBV7-2	many	TRBJ2-5	CASGSGQVVETQYF	TGTGCCAGCGGTTCGGGACAGGTCGTAGAGACCCAGTACTTC
TRBD2	TRBV5-4	few	TRBJ2-7	CASSLKSGIRHEQYF	TGTGCCAGCAGTTTGAAGAGCGGGATTCGGCACGAGCAGTACTTC
-	TRBV9	-	TRBJ2-5	CASSYGSDETQYF	TGTGCCAGCAGCTATGGGAGTGATGAGACCCAGTACTTC
-	TRBV11-2	few	TRBJ2-1	CASTPSAPMVGYNEQFF	TGTGCCAGCACCCCCTCTGCCCCAATGGTGGGGTACAATGAGCAGTTCTTC
TRBD2	TRBV5-1	few	TRBJ2-3	CASSWSGLAGTDTQYF	TGCGCCAGCAGCTGGAGTGGGCTAGCGGGGACAGATACGCAGTATTTT